These T cell receptor beta chains were read from a single sample in a study of T and B cells in COVID-19 patients. TCRdb re-derived calls from the multiplex PCR reads in MiXCR, one entry per CDR3 protein. The sample includes roughly 21,000 distinct CDR3 sequences, about 30% of them seen just once. Source material: blood. The receptors were gathered from a human donor who had recovered from COVID-19. Each CDR3 is given with its conserved first and last residue. A D gene is named only where the DNA matches it firmly. Some rows mark clone size as missing; the rest say once, few, many or name a class of expanded clone.

clone_size,v_call,j_call,d_call,cdr3_nt,cdr3_aa
medium-sized,TRBV5-4,TRBJ2-1,-,TGTGCCAGCAGCTCTCCCCTCCCCGGGGCACGGAATGAGCAGTTCTTC,CASSSPLPGARNEQFF
medium-sized,TRBV30,TRBJ2-1,-,TGTGCCTGGGGAACAGGTTATTTCCTCAATGAGCAGTTCTTC,CAWGTGYFLNEQFF
-,TRBV19,TRBJ2-7,TRBD1,TGTGCCAGTAGTGTTCAGGGGGCTGGAAAGGACGAGCAGTACTTC,CASSVQGAGKDEQYF
-,TRBV5-1,TRBJ1-1,TRBD1,TGCGCCAGCAGCTCGACAGGGTTGGACACTGAAGCTTTCTTT,CASSSTGLDTEAFF
-,TRBV29-1,TRBJ2-7,-,TGCAGCGTTGGTAGGGGACGGGGGGCCACCTACGAGCAGTACTTC,CSVGRGRGATYEQYF
-,TRBV5-5,TRBJ1-5,-,TGTGCCAGCAGCGGGGACACTAGCAATCAGCCCCAGCATTTT,CASSGDTSNQPQHF
-,TRBV28,TRBJ2-7,-,TGTGCCAGCAGTCGCGGGATTAGGTTGGGGCAGTACTTC,CASSRGIRLGQYF
medium-sized,TRBV12-3/TRBV12-4,TRBJ2-3,-,TGTGCCAGCAGCTGGTCTAGCACAGATACGCAGTATTTT,CASSWSSTDTQYF
-,TRBV20-1,TRBJ1-2,-,TGCAGTGCTAATCCAGAGGGTTGGGGCTACACCTTC,CSANPEGWGYTF
-,TRBV12-3/TRBV12-4,TRBJ1-1,TRBD1,TGTGCCAGCAGTCCAGGGGGCGAAGCTTTCTTT,CASSPGGEAFF
once,TRBV7-9,TRBJ2-1,TRBD2,TGTGCCAGCAGCTCTAGCGGGGGGGCTTCCCATGAGCAGTTCTTC,CASSSSGGASHEQFF
-,TRBV11-1,TRBJ1-1,-,TGTGCCAGCTGTAGGATCATGCGCACTGAAGCTTTCTTT,CASCRIMRTEAFF
few,TRBV5-1,TRBJ2-5,TRBD1,TGCGCCAGCAGCTTTGGACAGGGGCAAGAGACCCAGTACTTC,CASSFGQGQETQYF
medium-sized,TRBV6-5,TRBJ2-7,-,TGTGCCAGCAGTCGCACAGGGTCCTCCTACGAGCAGTACTTC,CASSRTGSSYEQYF
-,TRBV5-1,TRBJ1-1,TRBD1,TGCGCCAGCAGCTTGGCTCAGGGGGGCTACACTGAAGCTTTCTTT,CASSLAQGGYTEAFF
-,TRBV12-3/TRBV12-4,TRBJ1-2,-,TGTGCCAGCAGTAAGACGGATTACTATGGCTACACCTTC,CASSKTDYYGYTF
medium-sized,TRBV15,TRBJ2-7,TRBD2,TGTGCCACCAGCAGAGACCGGGGGGGCGTCGAGCAGTACTTC,CATSRDRGGVEQYF
-,TRBV5-4,TRBJ2-7,-,TGTGCCAGCAGCTTGGTGGGTCAGCCCCACTACGAGCAGTACTTC,CASSLVGQPHYEQYF
-,TRBV20-1,TRBJ2-1,-,TGCAGTGCCGCAGGGGGGCGGGGGTCTCGTGAGCAGTTCTTC,CSAAGGRGSREQFF
-,TRBV15,TRBJ1-1,-,TGTGCCACCAGCAGAGATATTCGGCCAAATGAAGCTTTCTTT,CATSRDIRPNEAFF
medium-sized,TRBV29-1,TRBJ2-5,-,TGCAGCGTTGAAGAGGGGGCAGGGGAGACCCAGTACTTC,CSVEEGAGETQYF
few,TRBV18,TRBJ2-5,-,TGTGCCAGCTCACAAGCCGGGACAAAACAAGAGACCCAGTACTTC,CASSQAGTKQETQYF
medium-sized,TRBV15,TRBJ2-2,TRBD2,TGTGCCACCAGCAGACTAGCGGGAGACACCGGGGAGCTGTTTTTT,CATSRLAGDTGELFF
-,TRBV27,TRBJ2-5,TRBD1,TGTGCCAGCAGCTTCCTTCCCGGGACAGGGAGCCAAGGGACCCAGTACTTC,CASSFLPGTGSQGTQYF
medium-sized,TRBV27,TRBJ2-1,-,TGTGCCAGCAGACAGAACCGGCAATCGGAGCAGTTCTTC,CASRQNRQSEQFF
many,TRBV19,TRBJ1-2,TRBD1,TGTGCCAGTAATGATGACAGGGGGCGTGACTATGGCTACACCTTC,CASNDDRGRDYGYTF
medium-sized,TRBV27,TRBJ2-5,-,TGTGCCAGCAGTTTGCAGGGTGAAGGGGAGACCCAGTACTTC,CASSLQGEGETQYF
few,TRBV7-2,TRBJ1-3,-,TGTGCCAGCAGCTTAGCAGTCCGCTCTGGAAACACCATATATTTT,CASSLAVRSGNTIYF
-,TRBV20-1,TRBJ2-5,TRBD2,TGCAGTGCTAGTCGGGGTAGCGGGGGGGCTTACCAAGAGACCCAGTACTTC,CSASRGSGGAYQETQYF
many,TRBV27,TRBJ2-5,-,TGTGCCAGCAGTTTTGATCGGGGCCGGAGGGAGACCCAGTACTTC,CASSFDRGRRETQYF
many,TRBV11-3,TRBJ1-2,-,TGTGCCAGCTCCCCCGGGGGGAACTATGGCTACACCTTC,CASSPGGNYGYTF
-,TRBV27,TRBJ2-7,-,TGTGCCAGCAGTTTATCGATTGGTTTCCTAGTGAACGAGCAGTACTTC,CASSLSIGFLVNEQYF
many,TRBV27,TRBJ2-7,TRBD2,TGTGCCAGCAGTCCTAGCGGGGGGGCCCTAGTGTACGAGCAGTACTTC,CASSPSGGALVYEQYF
-,TRBV20-1,TRBJ2-3,-,TGCAGTGCACCGCTAGGGGCTGTGGGCACAGATACGCAGTATTTT,CSAPLGAVGTDTQYF
many,TRBV6-6,TRBJ2-7,-,TGTGCCAGCAGTTATGGGCCGGTCGAGCAGTACTTC,CASSYGPVEQYF
medium-sized,TRBV15,TRBJ2-3,-,TGTGCCACCAGCAGAGCGGACAGCACAGATACGCAGTATTTT,CATSRADSTDTQYF